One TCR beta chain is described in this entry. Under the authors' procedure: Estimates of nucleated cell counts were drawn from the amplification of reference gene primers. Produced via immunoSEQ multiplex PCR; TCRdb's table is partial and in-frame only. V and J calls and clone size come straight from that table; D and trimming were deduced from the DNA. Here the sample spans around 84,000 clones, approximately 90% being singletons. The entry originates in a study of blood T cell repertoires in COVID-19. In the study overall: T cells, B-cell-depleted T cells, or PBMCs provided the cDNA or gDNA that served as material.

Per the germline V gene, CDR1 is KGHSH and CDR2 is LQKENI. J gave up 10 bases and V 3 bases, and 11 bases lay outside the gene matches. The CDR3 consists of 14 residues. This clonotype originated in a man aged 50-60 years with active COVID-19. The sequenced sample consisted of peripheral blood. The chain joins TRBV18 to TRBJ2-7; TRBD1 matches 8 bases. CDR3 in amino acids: CASSPAGGLQGQYF. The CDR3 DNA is TGTGCCAGCTCACCCGCAGGGGGCCTCCAAGGACAGTACTTC.